The source of this TCR beta chain is a study of tumor and adjacent non-tumor tissue in lung cancer. The V gene's germline CDR1 is ENHRY and CDR2 SYGVKD. The CDR3 contains 15 residues. Unmatched junction bases numbered 1, after V lost 2 bases and J lost 0 bases. This clonotype was observed many times. Its matching antigen is unknown. Findings of the study overall: Tumor TCR diversity, when higher, was linked to shorter survival. Significantly higher TCR diversity was found in tumor than normal lung.

The library came from three nested PCR rounds adapted from ARM-PCR protocols. TCRdb recomputed calls from the multiplex PCR reads with MiXCR, one row per CDR3 protein. Of about 60,000 distinct CDR3 sequences listed, roughly 57% were seen once; the top ten hold 25% to 35%. RNA was extracted from bulk tissue without any cell sorting. Distant lung tissue was collected more than 3 cm away from the tumor edge. The rearrangement joins TRBV10-3 to TRBJ1-2; TRBD1 matches 9 bases. Sequenced input: distant non-tumor lung tissue. The source of this sequence is a man aged 65 to 85 with non-small cell lung cancer. In DNA, the CDR3 is TGTGCCATCAGTGAGGGGACAGGGACTAACTATGGCTACACCTTC. This codes for CAISEGTGTNYGYTF.